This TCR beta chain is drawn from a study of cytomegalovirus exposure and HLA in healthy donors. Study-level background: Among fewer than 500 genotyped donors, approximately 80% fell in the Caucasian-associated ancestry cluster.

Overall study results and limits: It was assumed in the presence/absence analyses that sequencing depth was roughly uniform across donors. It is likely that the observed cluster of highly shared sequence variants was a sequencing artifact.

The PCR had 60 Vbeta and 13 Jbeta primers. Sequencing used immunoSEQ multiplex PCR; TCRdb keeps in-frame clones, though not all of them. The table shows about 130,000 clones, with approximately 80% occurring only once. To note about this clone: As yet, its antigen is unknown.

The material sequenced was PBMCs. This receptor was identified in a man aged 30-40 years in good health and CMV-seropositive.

CDR3 loop: CASSLSGLHTGELFF. The CDR3, as DNA: TGTGCCAGCAGCTTATCGGGACTACACACCGGGGAGCTGTTTTTT. The rearrangement links TRBV7-3 to TRBJ2-2; TRBD2 aligns across 7 bases. Germline V CDR1 and CDR2: SGHTA, FQGTGA. V lost 2 bases to trimming and J lost 3 bases; unmatched junction nucleotides: 3. This CDR3 is 15 amino acids long.